Below are 6 T cell receptor beta chains sequenced from a single sample in a study of blood T cell repertoires in COVID-19. The protocol was immunoSEQ multiplex PCR, while the TCRdb copy is restricted to in-frame clones and leaves out a portion. Here the sample spans 62,000 or so clones, over 70% being singletons. The sequencing sample was made of peripheral blood. The receptors derive from a human donor in a cohort sampled during active COVID-19.

The CDR3 nucleotides are TGTGCCAGCAGCACCCCAAGCCGGGATACGCAGTATTTT. Amino acid sequence: CASSTPSRDTQYF. This chain uses TRBV9 with TRBJ2-3; D is ambiguous. The CDR3 runs 13 residues. Trimming removed 4 bases from V and 6 bases from J, with 12 bases in between. Germline-derived CDR1 and CDR2 are SGDLS and YYNGEE.

To note about this clone: An end of the junction differs from the germline gene, which may be a read error. The V call is TRBV14, the J call TRBJ2-3, with D unresolved. The germline gives CDR1 SGHDN, CDR2 FVKESK. This CDR3 region has 14 residues. The CDR3 loop is CASSEDVITDTQYF. CDR3 in DNA: TGTGCCAGCAGCGAAGATGTTATCACAGATACGCAGTATTTT. The variable domain in full, with the rest retrieved from reference TRBV14 and TRBJ2-3, is EAGVTQFPSHSVIEKGQTVTLRCDPISGHDNLYWYRRVMGKEIKFLLHFVKESKQDESGMPNNRFLAERTGGTYSTLKVQPAELEDSGVYFCASSEDVITDTQYFGPGTRLTVL.

This clone has only one observation. This chain uses TRBV2 with TRBJ1-4; D is ambiguous. The CDR3 runs to 17 residues. Trimming removed 8 bases at V and 0 bases at J, with 19 bases between. Germline assignment: CDR1 SNHLY and CDR2 FYNNEI. For the CDR3, the DNA is TGTGCCAGCTCCACCCGGGGTCAGGCCGCAACTAATGAAAAACTGTTTTTT. Amino acid sequence: CASSTRGQAATNEKLFF.

This rearrangement joins TRBV6-4 to TRBJ1-6; D is uncertain. This CDR3 has 13 amino acids. V gave up 3 bases and J gave up 6 bases, with 6 bases separating them. The germline V gene encodes CDR1 MRHNA and CDR2 SNTAGT. CDR3 nucleotide sequence: TGTGCCAGCAGTGAAGAAGCTAATTCACCCCTCCACTTT. Amino acids: CASSEEANSPLHF.

The chain uses TRBV3-1 (or the pseudogene TRBV3-2) and TRBJ2-7; 8 positions match TRBD1. Germline CDR1 and CDR2: LGHDT and YNNKEL (reference sequence). The V and J ends lost 3 bases and 2 bases, in that order; junction bases with no gene match: 12. There are 17 residues in the CDR3. The CDR3 loop is CASSHSIRGQAPYEQYF. The CDR3 bases are TGTGCCAGCAGCCACTCTATCCGGGGACAGGCACCCTACGAGCAGTACTTC.

This clone was recorded a few times. The chain joins TRBV28 to TRBJ1-2, with 9 positions matching TRBD1. Trimming removed 4 bases from V and 6 bases from J; junction bases left unmatched: 3. CDR3 length: 13 amino acids. The germline CDR1 and CDR2 sequences are MDHEN and SYDVKM. CDR3 in DNA: TGTGCCAGCAGTTCTGGGGACAGGGATGGCTACACCTTC. Its translation is CASSSGDRDGYTF.